This paragraph reports one T cell receptor (beta chain). Its specificity is not known. The data originate from a study of cytomegalovirus exposure and HLA in healthy donors. Study background: About 80 million unique TCR sequences came from HLA-typed donors in an early release.

Per the germline V gene, CDR1 is SGDLS and CDR2 is YYNGEE. V was pared by 0 bases and J by 1 base, with 7 bases between. The CDR3 consists of 14 residues. Overall study results and limits: The study dropped some indistinguishable V segments, TRBV6-2 and TRBV6-3 among them. In a later analysis, DRB1 alleles had the most associated TCRs; HLA-C alleles the fewest.

Vbeta (60) and Jbeta (13) primers were used in the PCR. Only in-frame clones appear in the TCRdb table, and some are missing; sequencing was by immunoSEQ multiplex PCR. The sample includes 50,000 to 60,000 clones, around 78% of them seen just once. This chain joins TRBV9 and TRBJ1-1; D is ambiguous. The sequencing input was PBMCs. This sequence originates from a female donor in good health and CMV-seronegative. The CDR3 protein is CASSVETRNTEAFF. The CDR3 nucleotides are TGTGCCAGCAGCGTAGAGACAAGGAACACTGAAGCTTTCTTT. Complete variable domain (other parts from reference TRBV9 and TRBJ1-1): DSGVTQTPKHLITATGQRVTLRCSPRSGDLSVYWYQQSLDQGLQFLIQYYNGEERAKGNILERFSAQQFPDLHSELNLSSLELGDSALYFCASSVETRNTEAFFGQGTRLTVV.